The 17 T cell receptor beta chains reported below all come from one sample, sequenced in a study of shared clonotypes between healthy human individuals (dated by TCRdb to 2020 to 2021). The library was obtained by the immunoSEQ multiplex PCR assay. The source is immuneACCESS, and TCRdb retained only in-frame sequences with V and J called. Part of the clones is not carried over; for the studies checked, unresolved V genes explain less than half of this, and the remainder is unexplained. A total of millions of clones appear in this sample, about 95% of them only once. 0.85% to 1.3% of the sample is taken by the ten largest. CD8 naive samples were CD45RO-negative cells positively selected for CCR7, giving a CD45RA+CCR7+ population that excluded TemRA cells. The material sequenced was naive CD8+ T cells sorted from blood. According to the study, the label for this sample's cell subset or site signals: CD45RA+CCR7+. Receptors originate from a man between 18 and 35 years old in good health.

CDR3 nucleotide sequence: TGTGCCTGGAACCTACGGGTGGACTCTGAAGCTTTCTTT. As protein: CAWNLRVDSEAFF. The chain joins TRBV30 to TRBJ1-1; no clear D gene. Germline assignment: CDR1 GTSNPN and CDR2 SVGIG (reference sequence). Trimming took 4 bases from V and 6 from J, leaving 15 bases between them. The CDR3 length is 13 residues.

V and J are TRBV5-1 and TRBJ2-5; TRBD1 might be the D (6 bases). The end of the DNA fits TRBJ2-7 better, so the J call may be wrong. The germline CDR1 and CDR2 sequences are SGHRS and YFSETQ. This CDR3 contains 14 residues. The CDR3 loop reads CASSLRGSYYEQYF. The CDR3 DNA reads TGCGCCAGCAGCCTGAGGGGGTCCTACTACGAGCAGTACTTC.

The CDR3 DNA follows: TGTGCCAGCAGCTATACAGGGGCGGCGGCTGAAGCTTTCTTT. It is translated as CASSYTGAAAEAFF. The chain combines TRBV7-9 with TRBJ1-1; 7 bases match TRBD1. The V gene's germline CDR1 is SEHNR and CDR2 FQNEAQ (reference sequence). V dropped 4 bases and J dropped 6; count of bases not matched to a gene: 8. The length of the CDR3 is 14 residues.

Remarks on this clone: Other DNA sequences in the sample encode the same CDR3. The CDR3 loop is CASSPGLAGGSSYEQYF. The CDR3 nucleotides read TGCGCCAGCAGCCCAGGACTAGCGGGAGGATCGTCCTACGAGCAGTACTTC. V gene TRBV4-3 combines with J gene TRBJ2-7; TRBD2 matches 14 bases. The CDR3 contains 17 residues. Losses at the gene ends were 4 bases for V and 1 base for J; bases not matched to a gene: 6. Germline loops: CDR1 LGHNA, CDR2 YSLEER.

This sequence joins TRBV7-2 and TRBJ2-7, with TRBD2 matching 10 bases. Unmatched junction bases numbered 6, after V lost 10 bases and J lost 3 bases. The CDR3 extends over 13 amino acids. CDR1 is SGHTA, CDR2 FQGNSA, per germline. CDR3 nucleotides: TGTGCCACACCGGCTAGCGGGAGCTACGAGCAGTACTTC. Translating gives CATPASGSYEQYF.

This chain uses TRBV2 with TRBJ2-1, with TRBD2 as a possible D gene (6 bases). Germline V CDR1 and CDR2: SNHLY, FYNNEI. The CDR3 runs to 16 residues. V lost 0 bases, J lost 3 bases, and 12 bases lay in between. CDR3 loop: CASSEAPGVGYNEQFF. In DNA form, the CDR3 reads TGTGCCAGCAGTGAAGCGCCGGGGGTGGGCTACAATGAGCAGTTCTTC.

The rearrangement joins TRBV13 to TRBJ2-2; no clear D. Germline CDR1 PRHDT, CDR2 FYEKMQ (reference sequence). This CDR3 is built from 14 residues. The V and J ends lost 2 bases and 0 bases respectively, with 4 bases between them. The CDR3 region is CASSLQTNTGELFF. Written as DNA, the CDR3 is TGTGCCAGCAGCTTACAGACGAACACCGGGGAGCTGTTTTTT.

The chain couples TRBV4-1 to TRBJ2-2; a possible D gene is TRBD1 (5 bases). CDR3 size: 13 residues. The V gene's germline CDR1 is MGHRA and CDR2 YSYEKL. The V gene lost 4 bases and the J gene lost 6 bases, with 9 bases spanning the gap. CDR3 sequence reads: CASSPGLSGELFF. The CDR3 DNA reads TGCGCCAGCAGCCCAGGGTTGTCCGGGGAGCTGTTTTTT.

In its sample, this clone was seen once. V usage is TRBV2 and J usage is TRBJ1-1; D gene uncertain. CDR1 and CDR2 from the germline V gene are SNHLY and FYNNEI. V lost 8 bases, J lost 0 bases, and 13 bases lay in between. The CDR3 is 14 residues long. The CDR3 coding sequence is TGTGCCAGCGAATCTGGAAGAGTGAACACTGAAGCTTTCTTT. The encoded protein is CASESGRVNTEAFF.

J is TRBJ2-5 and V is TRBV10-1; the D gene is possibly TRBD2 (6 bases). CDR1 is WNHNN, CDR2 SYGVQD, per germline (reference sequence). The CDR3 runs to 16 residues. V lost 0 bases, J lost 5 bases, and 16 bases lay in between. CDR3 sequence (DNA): TGCGCCAGCAGTGAGTCGTCGCACCCGGGGGAGGAGACCCAGTACTTC. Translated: CASSESSHPGEETQYF.

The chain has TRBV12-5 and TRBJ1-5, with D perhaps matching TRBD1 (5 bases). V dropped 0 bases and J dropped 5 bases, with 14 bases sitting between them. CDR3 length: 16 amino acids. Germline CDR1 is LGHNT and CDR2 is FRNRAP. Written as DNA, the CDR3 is TGTGCTAGTGGTTTGGTGGGGGGTGGGCGCGATCAGCCCCAGCATTTT. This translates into CASGLVGGGRDQPQHF.

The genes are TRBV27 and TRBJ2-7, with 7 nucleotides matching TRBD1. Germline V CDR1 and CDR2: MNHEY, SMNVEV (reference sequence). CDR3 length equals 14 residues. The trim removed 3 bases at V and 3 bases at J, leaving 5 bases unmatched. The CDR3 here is CASSFRGTVYEQYF. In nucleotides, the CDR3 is TGTGCCAGCAGTTTCCGTGGGACAGTCTACGAGCAGTACTTC.

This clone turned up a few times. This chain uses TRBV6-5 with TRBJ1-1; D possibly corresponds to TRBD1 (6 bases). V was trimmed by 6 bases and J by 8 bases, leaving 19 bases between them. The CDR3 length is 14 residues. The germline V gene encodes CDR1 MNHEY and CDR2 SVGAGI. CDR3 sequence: CASSPPGQREEAFF. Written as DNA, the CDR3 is TGTGCCAGCAGCCCCCCCGGACAGAGAGAAGAAGCTTTCTTT.

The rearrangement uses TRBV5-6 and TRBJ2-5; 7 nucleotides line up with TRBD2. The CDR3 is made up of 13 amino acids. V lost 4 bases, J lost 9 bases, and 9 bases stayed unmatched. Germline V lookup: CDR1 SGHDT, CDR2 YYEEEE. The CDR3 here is CASSLGSAGAQYF. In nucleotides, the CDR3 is TGTGCCAGCAGCCTCGGGAGTGCGGGGGCCCAGTACTTC.

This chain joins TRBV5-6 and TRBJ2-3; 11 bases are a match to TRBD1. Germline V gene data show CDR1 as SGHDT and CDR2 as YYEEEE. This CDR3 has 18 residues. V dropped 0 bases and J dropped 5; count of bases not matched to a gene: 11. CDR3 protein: CASSLVMSGQGAQDTQYF. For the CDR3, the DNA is TGTGCCAGCAGCTTGGTGATGTCTGGACAGGGGGCCCAAGATACGCAGTATTTT.

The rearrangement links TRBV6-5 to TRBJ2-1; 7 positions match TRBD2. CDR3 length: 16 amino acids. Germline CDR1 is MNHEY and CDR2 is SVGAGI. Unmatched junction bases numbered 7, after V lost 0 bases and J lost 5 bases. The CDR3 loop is CASSYSMSLADNEQFF. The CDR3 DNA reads TGTGCCAGCAGTTACTCGATGTCCCTAGCGGACAATGAGCAGTTCTTC.

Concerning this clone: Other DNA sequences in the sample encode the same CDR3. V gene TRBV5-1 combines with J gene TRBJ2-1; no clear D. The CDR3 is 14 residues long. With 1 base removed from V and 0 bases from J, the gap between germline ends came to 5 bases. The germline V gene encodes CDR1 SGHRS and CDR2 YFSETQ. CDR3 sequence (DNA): TGCGCCAGCAGCTTGTCTAGCTCCTACAATGAGCAGTTCTTC. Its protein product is CASSLSSSYNEQFF. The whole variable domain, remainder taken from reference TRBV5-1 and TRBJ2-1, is KAGVTQTPRYLIKTRGQQVTLSCSPISGHRSVSWYQQTPGQGLQFLFEYFSETQRNKGNFPGRFSGRQFSNSRSEMNVSTLELGDSALYLCASSLSSSYNEQFFGPGTRLTVL.